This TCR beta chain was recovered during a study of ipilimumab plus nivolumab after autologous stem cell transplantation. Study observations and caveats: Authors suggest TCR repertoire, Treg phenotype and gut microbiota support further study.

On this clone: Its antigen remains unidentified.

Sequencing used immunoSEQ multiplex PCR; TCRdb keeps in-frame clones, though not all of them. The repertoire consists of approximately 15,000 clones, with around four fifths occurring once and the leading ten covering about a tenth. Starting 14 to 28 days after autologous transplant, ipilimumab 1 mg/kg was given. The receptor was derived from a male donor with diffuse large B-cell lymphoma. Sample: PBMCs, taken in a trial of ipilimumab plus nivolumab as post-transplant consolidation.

CDR3 DNA sequence: TGTGCCAGCAGTGAAGCTGAGCGGGGGCCCGGGGAGCTGTTTTTT. Encoded protein: CASSEAERGPGELFF. The chain is built from TRBV2 and TRBJ2-2; 8 nucleotides agree with TRBD2. CDR1 is SNHLY and CDR2 is FYNNEI in the germline V gene. V was clipped by 0 bases and J by 6 bases; unmatched bases: 3. The CDR3 sequence is 15 residues long.